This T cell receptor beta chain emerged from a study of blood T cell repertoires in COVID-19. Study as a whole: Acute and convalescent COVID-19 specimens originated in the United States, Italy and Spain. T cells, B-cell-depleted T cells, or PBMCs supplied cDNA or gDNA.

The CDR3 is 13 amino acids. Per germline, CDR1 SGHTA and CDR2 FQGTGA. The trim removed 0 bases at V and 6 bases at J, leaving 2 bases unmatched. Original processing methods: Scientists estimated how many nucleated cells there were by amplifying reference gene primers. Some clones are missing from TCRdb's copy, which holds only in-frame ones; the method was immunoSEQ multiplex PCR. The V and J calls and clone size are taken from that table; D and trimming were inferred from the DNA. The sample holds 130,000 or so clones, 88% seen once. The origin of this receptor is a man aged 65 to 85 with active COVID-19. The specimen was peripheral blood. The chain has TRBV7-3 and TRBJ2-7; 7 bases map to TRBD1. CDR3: CASSLTQGTEQYF. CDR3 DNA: TGTGCCAGCAGCTTAACACAGGGGACCGAGCAGTACTTC.